The 8 T cell receptor beta chains listed next were all sequenced from one sample in a study of blood T cells in healthy people across ages. A second PCR of 7 to 11 cycles used a sample-barcoded 5' primer and a J-beta primer mix. TCRdb used MiXCR to reprocess the 5' RACE reads, holding one entry per CDR3 protein. The sample carries around 1,500,000 distinct CDR3 sequences, 28% recorded once. Specimen: blood. All receptors derive from a woman under 40 in good health.

This clonotype was counted only a few times. J is TRBJ2-4 and V is TRBV6-1; 9 positions agree with TRBD2. The V segment lost 0 bases and the J segment 1 base; nucleotides outside the gene matches: 10. The CDR3 spans 19 residues. The germline V gene has CDR1 MNHNS and CDR2 SASEGT. The CDR3 spells CASSEAPSGGLAAKNIQYF. CDR3 in DNA: TGTGCCAGCAGTGAAGCGCCTTCCGGGGGACTAGCCGCCAAAAACATTCAGTACTTC.

Worth noting for this clonotype: A much larger clone lies a single base off, so this may be a read error. The V gene is TRBV9, the J gene TRBJ1-2; no clear D gene. Trimming pared 2 bases from V and 6 bases from J, leaving 11 bases between. Germline V gives CDR1 SGDLS, CDR2 YYNGEE. The CDR3 totals 13 residues. The CDR3: CASSVGRNHGYTF. The CDR3 DNA reads TGTGCCAGCAGCGTGGGCAGAAACCATGGCTACACCTTC.

The gene calls are TRBV6-1 and TRBJ2-1; D is perhaps TRBD1 (5 bases). The CDR3 totals 19 residues. Trimming took off 2 bases at V and 6 bases at J, with 26 bases between the two ends. CDR1 MNHNS and CDR2 SASEGT come from the germline V gene. The CDR3 protein is CASSESKSRWQGWSNEQFF. The CDR3 bases are TGTGCCAGCAGTGAATCAAAAAGTCGGTGGCAGGGATGGTCCAATGAGCAGTTCTTC.

The chain uses TRBV2 and TRBJ2-1; tentatively, D is TRBD1 (5 bases). CDR3 length: 17 amino acids. Trimming pared 2 bases from V and 1 base from J, leaving 15 bases between. The germline gives CDR1 SNHLY, CDR2 FYNNEI. CDR3 bases: TGTGCCAGCAGTGAAATCTTGGCAAGGGGATCCTACAATGAGCAGTTCTTC. It encodes CASSEILARGSYNEQFF.

This clonotype came up a few times. Written as DNA, the CDR3 is TGCAGTGCCGGGGCGGACGGCGGAAACTATGGCTACACCTTC. Amino acid sequence: CSAGADGGNYGYTF. The rearrangement uses TRBV20-1 and TRBJ1-2; D might be TRBD1 (5 bases). CDR1 and CDR2 (germline): DFQATT, SNEGSKA (reference sequence). Deletions cut 6 bases from V and 2 bases from J, with 16 bases between. This CDR3 is built from 14 residues.

On this clonotype: A junction end diverges from the germline sequence, so it may reflect a read error. The CDR3 here is CASGLSGFQGPGELFF. Here the CDR3 DNA reads TGTGCTAGCGGTTTGTCAGGCTTTCAAGGTCCCGGGGAGCTGTTTTTT. The gene calls are TRBV12-5 and TRBJ2-2; D ambiguous. The CDR3 has 16 amino acids. Germline values: CDR1 LGHNT, CDR2 FRNRAP. Looking up the rest from reference TRBV12-5 and TRBJ2-2 gives the full variable domain: DARVTQTPRHKVTEMGQEVTMRCQPILGHNTVFWYRQTMMQGLELLAYFRNRAPLDDSGMPKDRFSAEMPDATLATLKIQPSEPRDSAVYFCASGLSGFQGPGELFFGEGSRLTVL.

V and J are TRBV24-1 and TRBJ2-3; 8 positions agree with TRBD1. This CDR3 has 17 amino acids. V lost 4 bases and J lost 2; bases outside the gene matches: 10. Looked up from germline, CDR1 is KGHDR and CDR2 is SFDVKD. The CDR3 DNA reads as TGTGCCACCAGTGAGGGGACCAGGGGGCCCATCACAGATACGCAGTATTTT. Residues: CATSEGTRGPITDTQYF.

This clonotype occurred many times. The chain recombines TRBV12-3 or TRBV12-4 with TRBJ2-7; D is unresolved. The length of the CDR3 is 13 residues. V dropped 3 bases and J dropped 3 bases, with 9 bases sitting between them. CDR3 region: CASSFKGFYEQYF. The CDR3 nucleotides are TGTGCCAGCAGTTTTAAGGGTTTCTACGAGCAGTACTTC.